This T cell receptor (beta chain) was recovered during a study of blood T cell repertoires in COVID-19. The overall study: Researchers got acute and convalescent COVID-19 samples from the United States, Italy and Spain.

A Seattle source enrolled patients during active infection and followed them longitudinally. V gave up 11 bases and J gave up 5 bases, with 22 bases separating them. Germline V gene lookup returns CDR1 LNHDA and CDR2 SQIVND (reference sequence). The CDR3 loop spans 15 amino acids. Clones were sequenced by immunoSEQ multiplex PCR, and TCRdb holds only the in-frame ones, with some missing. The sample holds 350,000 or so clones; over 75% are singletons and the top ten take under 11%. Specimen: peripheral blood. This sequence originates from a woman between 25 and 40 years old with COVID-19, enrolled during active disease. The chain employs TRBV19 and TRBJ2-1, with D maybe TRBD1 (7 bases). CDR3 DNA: TGTGCCTGCGGAGGGGGCGGGTTGGGGAACAATGAGCAGTTCTTC. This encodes CACGGGGLGNNEQFF.